This T cell receptor beta chain was identified in a study of T cells in Graves' hyperthyroidism and ophthalmopathy. Participants, patients aged 18 to 65, had newly diagnosed hyperthyroidism with a duration under 2 months. Amplified TCR beta CDR3 regions came from RNA transcripts. First-round RT-PCR of the TCR CDR3 relied on the HTBI primer set. TCRdb itself ran the multiplex PCR reads through MiXCR, one entry per CDR3 protein. The sample holds around 720,000 distinct CDR3 sequences, 35% seen once. This clonotype was found a few times. V lost 5 bases to trimming and J lost 2 bases; unmatched junction nucleotides: 12. Germline V CDR1 and CDR2: DFQATT, SNEGSKA (reference sequence). This CDR3 spans 16 amino acids.

The origin of this receptor is a middle-aged woman with Graves' hyperthyroidism. The chain joins TRBV20-1 to TRBJ1-5; 7 bases match TRBD1. The sample consisted of blood. The CDR3 here is CSALRNRGWGNQPQHF. CDR3 bases: TGCAGTGCTCTCAGGAACAGGGGTTGGGGCAATCAGCCCCAGCATTTT.